The TCR beta chain described here comes from a study of T cells in Graves' hyperthyroidism and ophthalmopathy (dated by TCRdb to between 2018 and 2021). Regarding the complete study: Peripheral blood samples were taken at initial diagnosis, before any treatment was given. TCR V-J signatures able to tell the groups apart were searched for in a discovery cohort of about a hundred patients, of whom approximately 40 had Graves' ophthalmopathy and 55 to 65 had stable Graves' hyperthyroidism. An independent validation cohort of 18 to 20 hyperthyroidism patients and roughly 16 patients who later progressed to ophthalmopathy tested prospective prediction of ophthalmopathy. For training and testing, the 80 to 100 patients in the discovery cohort were randomly divided in a 7:3 ratio. In addition, the study compared T-cell repertoires in thyroid tissue and in blood from several Graves' hyperthyroidism patients. Once sampling was done, hyperthyroidism patients were given methimazole at a starting dose of 30 mg daily, whereas ophthalmopathy patients were given high-dose intravenous methylprednisolone. TCR Vbeta CDR3 sequencing of 120 to 150 peripheral blood samples (under 45 ophthalmopathy, 75 hyperthyroidism and about 17 progressor patients) is reported in the paper. Findings and caveats that apply to the study as a whole: A model built on a 13 V-J signature distinguished ophthalmopathy from stable hyperthyroidism, reaching over 85% sensitivity and 81.08% specificity in cross-validation and 80%/75% in testing. No statistical method was used to set the sample size in advance, and investigators knew the group allocation. In validation, progression to ophthalmopathy was predicted by the model with 70% to 71% sensitivity and 72.22% specificity, a median of approximately 6.5 months before onset. Most expanded thyroid clonotypes (frequency above 0.001) were also detected in blood, suggesting blood repertoires may reflect thyroid immune responses.

The CDR3 contains 16 residues, cysteine and phenylalanine counted. The only DNA kept is the CDR3, 48 bases in frame from the first base. Looking up the germline V gene yields CDR1 MDHEN and CDR2 SYDVKM. The V and J ends are trimmed by 5 bases and 0 bases, leaving 13 bases between them. A patient counted as having stable Graves' hyperthyroidism if no progression to ophthalmopathy occurred over 18 months of follow-up. Hyperthyroidism patients were newly diagnosed, had a disease duration of under 2 months, and were aged 18 to 65 years. The study excluded patients with uncontrolled infections, other autoimmune diseases, pregnancy or lactation. Diagnoses relied on clinical symptoms, serum thyroxine and TRAb, thyroid ultrasound and orbital computed tomography. PBMCs were separated from roughly 9.3 ml of fresh peripheral blood using Ficoll-Paque density gradient centrifugation. Total RNA was extracted using Trizol reagent, and RNA quality was assessed on an Agilent 2100 Bioanalyzer.

The TCR beta CDR3 regions were amplified from the RNA transcripts. The TCR CDR3 was subjected to a first round of RT-PCR using the HTBI primer set and the Qiagen OneStep RT-PCR kit. The libraries were constructed in a second round of multiplex PCR and then size-selected and purified. The libraries were sequenced on an Illumina HiSeq2000 using paired-end 100 bp reads. Under the source paper's analysis protocol: Raw data were processed with SOAPnuke, discarding reads with adapters, uncalled bases, mean Phred below 15, or no exact constant-primer or identifier match. High-quality paired reads were merged with COPE v1.2.5, and unique nucleotide sequences were defined as clonotypes. MiTCR v1.1 was used to align clonotypes to the IMGT TRBV, TRBD and TRBJ reference segments. The analysis included only V-J combinations with a frequency above 0.0001, which together covered about 99% of the repertoires. A TCS score was defined as the ratio between F50 (clonal expansion) and ExV (chaos), using BLOSUM62-based TCRdist between CDR3 peptides within each V-J. Welch's t-statistics and random forest reduced 450 to 600 V-J features to around 14, which were used in a naive Bayes classifier (R e1071). Through fastp at Q25 and MiXCR, TCRdb rebuilt clones from the public reads, retaining in-frame beta chains. Each record represents a unique CDR3 protein, reported with the most common genes and DNA among its rows. The V and J calls come from TCRdb's annotation, not from the publication. Here the sample has about 510,000 distinct CDR3 sequences; about 14% occur a single time. The ten largest clonotypes hold more than 11% of the sample.

This clonotype was counted many times. What this receptor recognizes is not known. Base qualities are not at hand, and no much larger clone is one base apart. The V and J segments used are TRBV28 and TRBJ2-2; the D gene is perhaps TRBD1, from 6 matching bases. Input material: blood. The clonotype was recovered from a woman aged 40 to 55 with Graves' hyperthyroidism. The CDR3 is CASSPRGTTNTGELFF. The DNA reads as follows: TGTGCCAGCAGTCCCAGGGGAACAACGAACACCGGGGAGCTGTTTTTT.